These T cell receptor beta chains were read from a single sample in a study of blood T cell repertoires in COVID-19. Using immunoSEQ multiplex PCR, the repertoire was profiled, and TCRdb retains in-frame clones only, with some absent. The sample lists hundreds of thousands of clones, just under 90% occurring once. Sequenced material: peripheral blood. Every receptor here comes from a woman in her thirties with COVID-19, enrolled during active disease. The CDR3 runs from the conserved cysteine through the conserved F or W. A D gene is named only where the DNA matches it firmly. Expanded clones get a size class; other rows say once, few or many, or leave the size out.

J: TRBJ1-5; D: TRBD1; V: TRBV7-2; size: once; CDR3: CASSSGTGGLQPQHF; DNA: TGTGCCAGCAGCTCTGGGACAGGGGGCCTTCAGCCCCAGCATTTT
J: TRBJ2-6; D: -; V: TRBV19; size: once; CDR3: CASSTYSSGANVLTF; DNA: TGTGCCAGTAGTACCTACAGCTCTGGGGCCAACGTCCTGACTTTC
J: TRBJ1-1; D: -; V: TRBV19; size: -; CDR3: CASSRTRVTEAFF; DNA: TGTGCCAGTAGTAGAACTCGCGTAACTGAAGCTTTCTTT
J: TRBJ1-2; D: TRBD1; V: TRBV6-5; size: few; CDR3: CASRGGQGAWYGYTF; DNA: TGTGCCAGCAGAGGCGGACAGGGGGCATGGTACGGCTACACCTTC
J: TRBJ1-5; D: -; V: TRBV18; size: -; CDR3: CASSPSRGDRVQPQHF; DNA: TGTGCCAGCTCACCTTCCCGGGGGGATCGGGTTCAGCCCCAGCATTTT
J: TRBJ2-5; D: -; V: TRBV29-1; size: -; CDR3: CSVGEKTQYF; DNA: TGCAGCGTTGGTGAGAAGACCCAGTACTTC
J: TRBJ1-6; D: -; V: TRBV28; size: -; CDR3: CASSPESYNSPLHF; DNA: TGTGCCAGCAGCCCTGAGTCCTATAATTCACCCCTCCACTTT
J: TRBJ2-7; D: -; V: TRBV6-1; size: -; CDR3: CASSEIPAYRDEQYF; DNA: TGTGCCAGCAGTGAAATCCCCGCTTACAGGGACGAGCAGTACTTC
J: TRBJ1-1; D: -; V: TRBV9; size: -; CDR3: CASSTDPASAEAFF; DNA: TGTGCCAGCAGCACAGATCCCGCTTCGGCTGAAGCTTTCTTT
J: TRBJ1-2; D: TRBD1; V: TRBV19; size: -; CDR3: CASRGTGQDGYTF; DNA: TGTGCCAGTAGAGGGACGGGACAGGATGGCTACACCTTC
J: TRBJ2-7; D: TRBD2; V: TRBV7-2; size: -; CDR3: CASSSRGSGVRRQYF; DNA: TGTGCCAGCAGCTCCCGGGGTAGCGGGGTTAGACGGCAGTACTTC
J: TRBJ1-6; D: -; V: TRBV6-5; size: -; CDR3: CASSYGPNSPLHF; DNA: TGTGCCAGCAGTTACGGCCCTAATTCACCCCTCCACTTT
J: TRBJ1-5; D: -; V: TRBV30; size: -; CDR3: CAWSNRTLNQPQHF; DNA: TGTGCCTGGAGTAATCGAACTCTGAATCAGCCCCAGCATTTT
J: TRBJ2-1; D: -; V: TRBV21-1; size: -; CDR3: CASSKLAFLRTGGFGNEQFF; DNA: TGTGCCAGCAGCAAACTTGCGTTCCTCCGGACAGGGGGCTTCGGCAATGAGCAGTTCTTC
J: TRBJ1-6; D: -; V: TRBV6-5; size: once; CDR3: CASSYGAVNSPLHF; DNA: TGTGCCAGCAGTTATGGGGCAGTTAATTCACCCCTCCACTTT
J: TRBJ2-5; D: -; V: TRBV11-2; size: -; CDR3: CASALGGETQYF; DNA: TGTGCCAGCGCCCTTGGGGGGGAGACCCAGTACTTC
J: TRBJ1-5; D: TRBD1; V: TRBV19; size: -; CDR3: CASSIITGDERNQPQHF; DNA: TGTGCCAGTAGTATTATCACAGGGGATGAGCGCAATCAGCCCCAGCATTTT
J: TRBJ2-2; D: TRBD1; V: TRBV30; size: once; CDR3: CALTPRGLGDTGELFF; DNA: TGTGCCTTAACCCCCAGGGGGCTCGGGGACACCGGGGAGCTGTTTTTT
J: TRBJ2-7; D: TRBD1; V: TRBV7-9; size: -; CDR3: CASSLGTGGKGEQYF; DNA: TGTGCCAGCAGCTTGGGGACAGGGGGGAAGGGCGAGCAGTACTTC
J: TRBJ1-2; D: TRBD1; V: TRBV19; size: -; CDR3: CASSPNTGEKSNTF; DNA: TGTGCCAGTAGTCCCAATACAGGGGAAAAATCGAACACCTTC
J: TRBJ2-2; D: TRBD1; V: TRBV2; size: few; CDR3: CASRRDRGSPGELFF; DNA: TGTGCCAGCAGACGCGACAGGGGGTCTCCCGGGGAGCTGTTTTTT
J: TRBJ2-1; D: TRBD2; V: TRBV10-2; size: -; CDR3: CASSGGSYNEQFF; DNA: TGCGCCAGCAGCGGGGGGTCCTACAATGAGCAGTTCTTC
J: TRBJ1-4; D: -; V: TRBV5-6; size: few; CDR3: CASSYWIGDSEKLFF; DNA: TGTGCCAGCAGCTATTGGATAGGGGATTCTGAAAAACTGTTTTTT
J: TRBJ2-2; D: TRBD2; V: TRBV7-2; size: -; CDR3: CASSFSRGATGELFF; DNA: TGTGCCAGCAGCTTCTCGCGGGGGGCTACCGGGGAGCTGTTTTTT
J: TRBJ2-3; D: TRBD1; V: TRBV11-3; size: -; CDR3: CASTLAGGIDTQYF; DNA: TGTGCCAGCACCCTGGCAGGGGGAATAGATACGCAGTATTTT
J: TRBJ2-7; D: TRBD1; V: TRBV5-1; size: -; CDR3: CASSFGGQGHEQYF; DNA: TGCGCCAGCAGCTTTGGTGGACAGGGCCACGAGCAGTACTTC
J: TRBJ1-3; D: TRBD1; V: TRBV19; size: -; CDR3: CASSVQGDENTIYF; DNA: TGTGCCAGTAGTGTCCAGGGGGATGAAAACACCATATATTTT
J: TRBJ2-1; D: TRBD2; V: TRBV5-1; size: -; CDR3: CASRTAGASNRNEQFF; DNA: TGCGCCAGCAGGACAGCGGGGGCCTCAAATCGGAATGAGCAGTTCTTC
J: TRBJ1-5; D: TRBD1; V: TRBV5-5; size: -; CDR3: CASSNPDRASNQPQHF; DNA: TGTGCCAGCAGCAACCCAGACAGGGCTAGCAATCAGCCCCAGCATTTT
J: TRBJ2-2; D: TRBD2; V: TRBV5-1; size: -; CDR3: CASSGQSGGAGELFF; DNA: TGCGCCAGCAGCGGACAAAGCGGGGGGGCCGGGGAGCTGTTTTTT
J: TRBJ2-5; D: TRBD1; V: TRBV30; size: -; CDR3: CAWIRPGGETQYF; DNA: TGTGCCTGGATACGTCCAGGGGGTGAGACCCAGTACTTC
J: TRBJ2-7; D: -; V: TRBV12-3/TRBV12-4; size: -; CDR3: CASRRQETYEQYF; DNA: TGTGCCAGCAGACGACAGGAGACCTACGAGCAGTACTTC
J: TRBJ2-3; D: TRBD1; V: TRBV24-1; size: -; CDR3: CATSKGTGGTDTQYF; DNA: TGTGCCACCAGCAAAGGGACAGGGGGCACAGATACGCAGTATTTT
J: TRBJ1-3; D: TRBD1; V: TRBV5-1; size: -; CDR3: CASSYVPGQGNTIYF; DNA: TGCGCCAGCAGCTACGTCCCGGGACAGGGAAACACCATATATTTT
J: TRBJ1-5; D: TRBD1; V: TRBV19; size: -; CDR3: CASRQGNSNQPQHF; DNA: TGTGCCAGTAGACAGGGGAATAGCAATCAGCCCCAGCATTTT
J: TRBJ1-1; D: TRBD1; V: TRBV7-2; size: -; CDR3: CASSSRQGGSTEAFF; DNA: TGTGCCAGCAGCTCGCGACAGGGGGGTAGCACTGAAGCTTTCTTT
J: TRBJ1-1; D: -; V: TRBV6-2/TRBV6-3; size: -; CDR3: CASSSEAYTEAFF; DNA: TGTGCCAGCAGTTCCGAGGCTTACACTGAAGCTTTCTTT
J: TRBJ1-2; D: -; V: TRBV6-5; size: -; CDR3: CASRAGGYGYTF; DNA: TGTGCCAGCAGAGCCGGGGGCTATGGCTACACCTTC
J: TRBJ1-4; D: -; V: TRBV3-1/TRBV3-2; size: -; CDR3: CASSPWGGAEKLFF; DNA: TGTGCCAGCAGCCCCTGGGGGGGGGCTGAAAAACTGTTTTTT
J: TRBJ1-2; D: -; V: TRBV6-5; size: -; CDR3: CASSPFRGVRGYTF; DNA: TGTGCCAGCAGTCCCTTCCGGGGGGTCCGAGGCTACACCTTC
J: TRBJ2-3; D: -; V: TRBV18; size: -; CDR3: CASSPERDTQYF; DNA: TGTGCCAGCTCACCAGAGAGAGATACGCAGTATTTT
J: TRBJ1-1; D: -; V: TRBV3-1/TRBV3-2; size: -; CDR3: CASSQGTAGTEAFF; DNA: TGTGCCAGCAGCCAAGGAACGGCGGGCACTGAAGCTTTCTTT
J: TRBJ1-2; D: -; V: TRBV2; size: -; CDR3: CASTLTGYGYTF; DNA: TGTGCCAGCACCCTGACAGGCTATGGCTACACCTTC
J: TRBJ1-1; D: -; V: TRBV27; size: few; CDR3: CASSFLLGTPNTEAFF; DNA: TGTGCCAGCAGTTTCCTACTCGGGACACCTAACACTGAAGCTTTCTTT
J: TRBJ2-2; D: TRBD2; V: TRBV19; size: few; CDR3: CASRKAGVNTGELFF; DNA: TGTGCCAGTAGAAAAGCGGGGGTGAACACCGGGGAGCTGTTTTTT
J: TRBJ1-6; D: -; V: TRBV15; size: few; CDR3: CATSHRVFSPLHF; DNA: TGTGCCACCAGCCACAGGGTTTTCTCACCCCTCCACTTT
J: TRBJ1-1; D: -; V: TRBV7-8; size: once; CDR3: CASSLGGRVEAFF; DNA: TGTGCCAGCAGCTTAGGAGGGCGGGTTGAAGCTTTCTTT
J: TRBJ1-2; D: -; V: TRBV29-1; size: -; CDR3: CSVVVRTPYGYTF; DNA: TGCAGCGTTGTAGTTAGAACTCCCTATGGCTACACCTTC
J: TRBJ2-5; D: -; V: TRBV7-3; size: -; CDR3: CASSRGREQETQYF; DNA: TGTGCCAGCAGCAGGGGGAGAGAACAAGAGACCCAGTACTTC
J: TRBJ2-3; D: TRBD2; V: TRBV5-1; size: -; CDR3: CASSLASGSSTDTQYF; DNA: TGCGCCAGCAGCTTGGCTAGCGGCTCTAGCACAGATACGCAGTATTTT
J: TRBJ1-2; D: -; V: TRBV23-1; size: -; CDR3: CASSQSKGVCGYTF; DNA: TGCGCCAGCAGTCAAAGCAAAGGGGTATGCGGCTACACCTTC